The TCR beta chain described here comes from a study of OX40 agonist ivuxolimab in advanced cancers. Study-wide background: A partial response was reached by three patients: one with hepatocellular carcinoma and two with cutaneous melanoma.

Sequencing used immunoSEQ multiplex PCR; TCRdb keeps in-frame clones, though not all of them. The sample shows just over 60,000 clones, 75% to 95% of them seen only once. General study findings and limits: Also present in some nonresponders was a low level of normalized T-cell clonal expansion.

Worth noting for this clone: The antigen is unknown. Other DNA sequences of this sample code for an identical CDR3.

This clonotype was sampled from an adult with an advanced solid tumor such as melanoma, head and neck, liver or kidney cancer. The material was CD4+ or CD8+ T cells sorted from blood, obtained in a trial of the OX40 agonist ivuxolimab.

In DNA, the CDR3 is TGTGCCAGCAGCTTAAGAACAGGGAACCAAGAGACCCAGTACTTC. Its protein is CASSLRTGNQETQYF. The chain carries TRBV7-9 and TRBJ2-5, with D maybe TRBD1 (6 bases). This CDR3 has 15 amino acids. CDR1 and CDR2 from the germline V gene are SEHNR and FQNEAQ (reference sequence). The germline V and J ends were trimmed by 2 bases and 0 bases, with 10 bases remaining between them.